This T cell receptor beta chain was observed in a study of T cells expressing NK-cell markers. The CDR3 length is 13 residues. Germline assignment: CDR1 MNHNS and CDR2 SASEGT. TCRdb derives one entry per CDR3 protein from the 5' RACE reads, leaving out DNA. This sample contains 550,000 to 600,000 distinct CDR3 sequences. This sequence originates from a man younger than 35 in good health. V and J are TRBV6-1 and TRBJ2-7; TCRdb selects TRBD1, and the lack of DNA leaves this call unchecked. Sequencing was performed on blood T cells: a sorted CD56 or NKG2C T cell subset, CD4+ or CD8+ T cells, or bulk PBMC T cells (not recorded which). This CDR3 reads CASRARDRSEQYF.